Listed here are 24 T cell receptor beta chains from one sample, sequenced in a study of neurological immune-mediated disorders. Via MiXCR, TCRdb re-called the 5' RACE reads, giving one row per CDR3 protein. The sample has 64,000 or so distinct CDR3 sequences, around 9.6% seen once. The time point: longitudinal time-point 1 (baseline). Sequenced sample: PBMCs. The receptor source for this set is a man aged 25 to 40 in good health.

Details on this clonotype: This may be a read error, as it is one base from a much larger clone. The gene calls are TRBV3-1 and TRBJ2-2; D not resolved. This CDR3 is 15 amino acids long. V dropped 1 base and J dropped 11 bases, with 17 bases sitting between them. CDR1 and CDR2 from the germline V gene are LGHDT and YNNKEL (reference sequence). CDR3 DNA: TGTGCCAGCAGCCAAGGGCAATTTCATGGCGAAGAGCTGTTTTTT. Translated, it gives CASSQGQFHGEELFF.

There are many counts of this clonotype. The chain links TRBV20-1 to TRBJ2-7, with 8 bases identical to TRBD2. Germline V gene sequence: CDR1 DFQATT, CDR2 SNEGSKA (reference sequence). The J segment lost 6 bases and the V segment lost 3 bases, leaving 13 bases of the junction unmatched. CDR3 length: 15 residues. Written as DNA, the CDR3 is TGCAGTGCTAGCAACCCAGCGGGAGAGACGGGCGAGCAGTACTTC. Its translation: CSASNPAGETGEQYF.

This clonotype showed up just a few times. V gene TRBV27 combines with J gene TRBJ2-3, with a tentative D call TRBD2 (6 bases). The CDR3 has 16 amino acids. Germline assignment: CDR1 MNHEY and CDR2 SMNVEV (reference sequence). V was cut by 5 bases and J by 3 bases, with 18 bases left in between. CDR3 loop: CASSQRVADGTDTQYF. CDR3 nucleotide sequence: TGTGCCAGCAGTCAGCGGGTAGCGGACGGGACAGATACGCAGTATTTT.

This clonotype was observed at least ten times. The rearrangement links TRBV24-1 to TRBJ2-7, with TRBD2 matching over 11 bases. Trimming took 3 bases from V and 2 from J; bases not matched to a gene: 2. This CDR3 is built from 15 residues. CDR1 and CDR2 (germline): KGHDR, SFDVKD. CDR3 region: CATSDAGLAAYEQYF. The CDR3, as DNA: TGTGCCACCAGTGATGCGGGACTAGCGGCCTACGAGCAGTACTTC.

This clonotype was detected ten times or more. The chain joins TRBV29-1 to TRBJ2-1; 8 bases align to TRBD2. Germline values: CDR1 SQVTM, CDR2 ANQGSEA. The ends lost 7 bases at V and 9 bases at J; junction bases unmatched: 11. This CDR3 is built from 13 residues. The CDR3 spells CSADPTGRGEQFF. For the CDR3, the DNA is TGCAGCGCCGATCCAACCGGGAGGGGTGAGCAGTTCTTC.

In its sample, this clonotype was seen many times. The chain links TRBV15 to TRBJ2-1; the D is unclear. Per the germline V gene, CDR1 is LNHNV and CDR2 is YYDKDF (reference sequence). The CDR3 consists of 15 residues. The V and J ends lost 0 bases and 2 bases respectively, with 8 bases between them. Here the CDR3 DNA reads TGTGCCACCAGCAGAGAACCCCTAACCTACAATGAGCAGTTCTTC. Its protein product is CATSREPLTYNEQFF.

Concerning this clonotype: A clone one base away is much larger, so this may be a read error. The chain combines TRBV3-1 with TRBJ2-2; either TRBD1 or TRBD2 may supply D (5 bases each). Trimming left V 5 bases short and J 9 bases short, with 19 bases between. This CDR3 comprises 15 residues. The germline V gene has CDR1 LGHDT and CDR2 YNNKEL (reference sequence). The DNA of the CDR3 is TGTGCCAGCAGCTCTCTTGCGACGGGGACCTGGGAGCTGTTTTTT. It encodes CASSSLATGTWELFF.

This clonotype came up many times. The V gene is TRBV20-1, the J gene TRBJ2-3, with 8 bases matching TRBD1. Germline V gene sequence: CDR1 DFQATT, CDR2 SNEGSKA (reference sequence). V shed 6 bases, J shed 6 bases, and the junction held 2 bases outside the gene matches. The CDR3 loop spans 11 amino acids. The CDR3: CSARQGDTQYF. The CDR3 nucleotides read TGCAGTGCGAGACAGGGGGATACGCAGTATTTT.

In this sample, this clonotype turned up many times. J is TRBJ2-1 and V is TRBV6-1; possibly TRBD2 for D (6 bases). Trimming removed 1 base at V and 8 bases at J, with 15 bases between. The CDR3 has 15 amino acids. Germline loops: CDR1 MNHNS, CDR2 SASEGT. The CDR3 bases are TGTGCCAGCAGTGAAGGGGGTCGTCCGGGGGATGAGCAGTTCTTC. This gives the protein CASSEGGRPGDEQFF.

This clonotype is labeled as medium-sized (0.01 to 0.1%). The chain couples TRBV5-1 to TRBJ2-2; D could derive from TRBD1 or TRBD2 (5 bases each). Germline CDR1 and CDR2: SGHRS and YFSETQ. The CDR3 loop spans 15 amino acids. V lost 7 bases and J 0 bases, leaving 13 bases between the germline ends. The CDR3 loop is CASLGDLTNTGELFF. CDR3 bases: TGCGCCAGCCTCGGGGACCTGACGAACACCGGGGAGCTGTTTTTT. The entire variable domain, with the rest obtained from reference TRBV5-1 and TRBJ2-2, is as follows: KAGVTQTPRYLIKTRGQQVTLSCSPISGHRSVSWYQQTPGQGLQFLFEYFSETQRNKGNFPGRFSGRQFSNSRSEMNVSTLELGDSALYLCASLGDLTNTGELFFGEGSRLTVL.

This clonotype was found many times. The chain recombines TRBV7-2 with TRBJ2-1; D may match TRBD1 or TRBD2 (6 bases each). Germline-derived CDR1 and CDR2 are SGHTA and FQGNSA. V was shortened by 2 bases and J by 5 bases, with 13 bases between the two germline ends. The CDR3 sequence is 15 residues long. Written as DNA, the CDR3 is TGTGCCAGCAGCTTATGGGGGGCCATGGACAATGAGCAGTTCTTC. Its translation: CASSLWGAMDNEQFF.

This clonotype was picked up many times. This chain connects TRBV29-1 to TRBJ2-5, with TRBD2 as a possible D gene (6 bases). The V end lost 0 bases, the J end lost 4 bases, and 12 bases lay between the germline ends. The CDR3 covers 14 residues. Looked up from germline, CDR1 is SQVTM and CDR2 is ANQGSEA. The CDR3: CSVEDLQEGETQYF. DNA for the CDR3: TGCAGCGTTGAAGATCTCCAGGAGGGAGAGACCCAGTACTTC.

This chain connects TRBV5-1 to TRBJ2-3; no definite D call. Germline V CDR1 and CDR2: SGHRS, YFSETQ. V dropped 4 bases and J dropped 3 bases, with 12 bases sitting between them. The CDR3 covers 14 residues. CDR3 protein: CASSMWSNTDTQYF. For the CDR3, the DNA is TGCGCCAGCAGCATGTGGTCTAATACAGATACGCAGTATTTT. The full variable domain, with the rest looked up from reference TRBV5-1 and TRBJ2-3, is KAGVTQTPRYLIKTRGQQVTLSCSPISGHRSVSWYQQTPGQGLQFLFEYFSETQRNKGNFPGRFSGRQFSNSRSEMNVSTLELGDSALYLCASSMWSNTDTQYFGPGTRLTVL.

The chain combines TRBV19 with TRBJ2-6, with 8 bases identical to TRBD1. This CDR3 is built from 16 residues. Germline V gene sequence: CDR1 LNHDA, CDR2 SQIVND (reference sequence). V shed 5 bases and J 1 base; nucleotides not matched to a gene: 4. The CDR3 region is CASSSTGGSGANVLTF. The CDR3 coding sequence is TGTGCCAGTAGTTCAACAGGGGGATCTGGGGCCAACGTCCTGACTTTC.

Regarding this clonotype: With a much larger clone just one base away, this may be a read error. CDR3 DNA sequence: TGTGCCAGCAGCTTATTCTTGAACGCCTCCCTGCCCCGGCCGGGCTCTGGGTACGAGCAGTACTTC. Amino acids: CASSLFLNASLPRPGSGYEQYF. This chain joins TRBV7-3 and TRBJ2-7; D is ambiguous. Germline-derived CDR1 and CDR2 are SGHTA and FQGTGA. V was cut by 2 bases and J by 4 bases, with 36 bases left in between. The length of the CDR3 is 22 residues.

This clonotype has at least ten counts. The chain joins TRBV28 to TRBJ2-4; 9 bases match TRBD1. The trim removed 4 bases at V and 1 base at J, leaving 2 bases unmatched. The CDR3 contains 15 residues. CDR1 is MDHEN, CDR2 SYDVKM, per germline. The CDR3 DNA sequence: TGTGCCAGCAGTTACAGGGGGCTGGCCAAAAACATTCAGTACTTC. Translating gives CASSYRGLAKNIQYF.

This clonotype was observed many times. The CDR3 loop reads CASSESVAYEQYF. CDR3 coding DNA: TGTGCCAGCAGTGAATCGGTGGCCTACGAGCAGTACTTC. V gene TRBV25-1 combines with J gene TRBJ2-7; D gene unclear. Looked up from germline, CDR1 is MGHDK and CDR2 is SYGVNS. The CDR3 totals 13 residues. With 1 base removed from V and 2 bases from J, the gap between germline ends came to 6 bases.

This clonotype was counted at least ten times. The V call is TRBV5-1, the J call TRBJ1-5; D gene ambiguous. The ends were cut back, 2 bases at V and 5 bases at J, with 2 bases in the middle. This CDR3 spans 11 amino acids. From germline, CDR1 is SGHRS and CDR2 YFSETQ. Here the CDR3 reads CASSFHQPQHF. The CDR3 DNA reads as TGCGCCAGCAGCTTTCATCAGCCCCAGCATTTT.

This clonotype has at least ten counts. The genes are TRBV20-1 and TRBJ2-3; 15 bases map to TRBD2. This CDR3 is 17 amino acids long. The junction had 8 bases not matched to a gene; V was cut back by 6 bases and J by 1 base. The germline V gene encodes CDR1 DFQATT and CDR2 SNEGSKA (reference sequence). The CDR3: CSARGLAGGPGTDTQYF. In DNA form, the CDR3 reads TGCAGTGCCCGAGGACTAGCGGGAGGGCCAGGCACAGATACGCAGTATTTT.

Ten or more counts support this clonotype. The chain uses TRBV20-1 and TRBJ2-5; 9 nucleotides line up with TRBD1. V was clipped by 7 bases and J by 1 base; unmatched bases: 7. This CDR3 contains 14 residues. Germline V gives CDR1 DFQATT, CDR2 SNEGSKA (reference sequence). The CDR3 here is CSVRTGEGQETQYF. Here the CDR3 DNA reads TGCAGTGTTCGGACAGGGGAAGGCCAAGAGACCCAGTACTTC.

This clonotype was picked up many times. The genes are TRBV13 and TRBJ1-2, with a possible D match to TRBD1 (6 bases). Trimming took off 2 bases at V and 8 bases at J, with 12 bases between the two ends. Germline CDR1 reads PRHDT; CDR2 reads FYEKMQ (reference sequence). The CDR3 loop spans 13 amino acids. CDR3 in DNA: TGTGCCAGCAGCTTATCCGGTCAGGGGGGCTACACCTTC. Its protein is CASSLSGQGGYTF.

At least ten counts were recorded for this clonotype. The CDR3 DNA follows: TGCAGCGTTGATGGAGTGGAGGACCAAGAGACCCAGTACTTC. Residues: CSVDGVEDQETQYF. The rearrangement uses TRBV29-1 and TRBJ2-5, with D tentatively TRBD2 (5 bases). The CDR3 has 14 amino acids. The V and J ends lost 3 bases and 0 bases respectively, with 11 bases between them. CDR1 SQVTM and CDR2 ANQGSEA come from the germline V gene.

This chain joins TRBV5-1 and TRBJ2-7, with 7 bases identical to TRBD2. The germline gives CDR1 SGHRS, CDR2 YFSETQ. The trim removed 0 bases at V and 0 bases at J, leaving 6 bases unmatched. This CDR3 region has 16 residues. The CDR3 nucleotides are TGCGCCAGCAGCTTGGTGGGTTCGGGGGGCTCCTACGAGCAGTACTTC. It is translated as CASSLVGSGGSYEQYF.

This clonotype was detected many times. This chain uses TRBV20-1 with TRBJ2-1; TRBD2 matches 9 bases. Germline assignment: CDR1 DFQATT and CDR2 SNEGSKA (reference sequence). The V and J ends lost 1 base and 5 bases, in that order; junction bases with no gene match: 6. The CDR3 consists of 15 residues. CDR3 sequence reads: CSARAPSGINNEQFF. The CDR3 coding sequence is TGCAGTGCTAGAGCCCCTAGCGGGATAAACAATGAGCAGTTCTTC.